The 9 T cell receptor beta chains reported below all come from one sample, sequenced in a study of preoperative IRX-2 immunotherapy in early breast cancer. Here immunoSEQ multiplex PCR was the method, and the copy in TCRdb shows in-frame clones only, minus some. The sample gives over 35,000 clones, about 95% of which show up once; 1.6% is in the top ten. Treatment in this sample: preoperative locoregional IRX-2 cytokine immunotherapy. This sample comprised tumor tissue, obtained after IRX-2 immunotherapy. These receptors were collected from a human donor with breast cancer.

This chain uses TRBV6-1 with TRBJ2-2; no reliable D call. Per germline, CDR1 MNHNS and CDR2 SASEGT. The CDR3 consists of 16 residues. V lost 2 bases and J lost 1, with 11 bases in between. CDR3 sequence (DNA): TGTGCCAGCAGTGAACGAAGAAAAGAGAACACCGGGGAGCTGTTTTTT. Its protein product is CASSERRKENTGELFF.

This chain uses TRBV2 with TRBJ2-5; 10 bases are shared with TRBD2. Trimming cost V 6 bases and J 4 bases; bases outside gene matches: 11. Germline V gene lookup returns CDR1 SNHLY and CDR2 FYNNEI. There are 16 residues in the CDR3. This CDR3 reads CASSRGLADVRETQYF. In DNA, the CDR3 is TGTGCCAGCAGCCGCGGACTAGCGGATGTTCGAGAGACCCAGTACTTC.

The chain couples TRBV9 to TRBJ1-2; no clear D. There are 15 residues in the CDR3. Germline V gene data show CDR1 as SGDLS and CDR2 as YYNGEE. V lost 10 bases and J 4 bases, leaving 23 bases between the germline ends. CDR3 sequence (DNA): TGTGCCGAGTGTGTGGGCCACGCCAATTTCTATGGCTACACCTTC. Protein: CAECVGHANFYGYTF.

J is TRBJ1-1 and V is TRBV2, with a weak D call TRBD1 (6 bases). V was shortened by 8 bases and J by 1 base, with 17 bases between the two germline ends. Germline V gene data show CDR1 as SNHLY and CDR2 as FYNNEI. This CDR3 has 15 amino acids. CDR3: CASGRGGGWNTEAFF. In DNA form, the CDR3 reads TGTGCCAGCGGGAGAGGGGGGGGATGGAACACTGAAGCTTTCTTT.

The genes are TRBV18 and TRBJ1-5; unclear D gene. Germline V gene data show CDR1 as KGHSH and CDR2 as LQKENI. There are 14 residues in the CDR3. Trimming removed 3 bases from V and 5 bases from J, with 11 bases in between. The CDR3 sequence is CASSPLSVDQPQHF. Written as DNA, the CDR3 is TGTGCCAGCTCACCCCTGTCCGTTGATCAGCCCCAGCATTTT.

This chain connects TRBV7-2 to TRBJ1-3, with 8 bases lining up with TRBD1. The CDR3 sequence is 13 residues long. V dropped 5 bases and J dropped 11; count of bases not matched to a gene: 8. Germline assignment: CDR1 SGHTA and CDR2 FQGNSA. The CDR3 DNA follows: TGTGCCAGCAGCCTCCGGACAGGGTCCTCCATATATTTT. Translation gives CASSLRTGSSIYF.

The genes are TRBV6-1 and TRBJ2-2, with D tentatively TRBD1 (6 bases). CDR3 length equals 14 residues. Per germline, CDR1 MNHNS and CDR2 SASEGT. V was trimmed by 10 bases and J by 0 bases, leaving 12 bases between them. CDR3 region: CATDRTANTGELFF. CDR3 nucleotides: TGTGCCACAGACAGGACAGCGAACACCGGGGAGCTGTTTTTT.

The CDR3 protein is CASRDTGGGVAYTEAFF. DNA for the CDR3: TGCGCCAGCAGAGATACAGGGGGGGGAGTCGCATACACTGAAGCTTTCTTT. V is TRBV5-1 and J is TRBJ1-1, with 8 bases lining up with TRBD1. The CDR3 is 17 residues long. V was pared by 5 bases and J by 3 bases, with 15 bases of the junction left unmatched. The germline V gene has CDR1 SGHRS and CDR2 YFSETQ. Variable domain in full (rest from reference TRBV5-1 and TRBJ1-1): KAGVTQTPRYLIKTRGQQVTLSCSPISGHRSVSWYQQTPGQGLQFLFEYFSETQRNKGNFPGRFSGRQFSNSRSEMNVSTLELGDSALYLCASRDTGGGVAYTEAFFGQGTRLTVV.

The V gene is TRBV5-6, the J gene TRBJ2-1; D is undetermined. Germline CDR1 SGHDT, CDR2 YYEEEE. Deletions cut 4 bases from V and 9 bases from J, with 11 bases between. This CDR3 has 12 amino acids. CDR3 in amino acids: CASSPSRSEQFF. The CDR3 nucleotides are TGTGCCAGCAGCCCCAGTAGGAGTGAGCAGTTCTTC.